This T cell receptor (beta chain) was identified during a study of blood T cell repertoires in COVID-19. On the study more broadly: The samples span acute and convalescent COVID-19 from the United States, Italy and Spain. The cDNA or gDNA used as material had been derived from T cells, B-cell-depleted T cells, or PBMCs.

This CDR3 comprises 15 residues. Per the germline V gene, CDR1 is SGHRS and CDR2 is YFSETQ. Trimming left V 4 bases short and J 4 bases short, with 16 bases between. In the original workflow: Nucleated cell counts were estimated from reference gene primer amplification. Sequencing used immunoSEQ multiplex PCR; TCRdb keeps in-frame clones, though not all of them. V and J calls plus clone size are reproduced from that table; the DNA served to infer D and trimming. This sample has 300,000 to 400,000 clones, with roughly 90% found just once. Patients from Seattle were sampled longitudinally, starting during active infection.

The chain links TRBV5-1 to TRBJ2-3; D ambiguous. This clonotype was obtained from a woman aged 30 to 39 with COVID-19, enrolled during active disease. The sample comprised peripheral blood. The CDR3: CASSLRRPEADTQYF. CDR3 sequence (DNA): TGCGCCAGCAGCCTCCGTCGTCCTGAGGCAGATACGCAGTATTTT.